This is a list of T cell receptor beta chains from one sample in a study of Ad26.COV2.S vaccination and SARS-CoV-2 variants. Method: immunoSEQ multiplex PCR; TCRdb's copy keeps in-frame clones and lacks some. The data show 300,000 to 350,000 clones, 75% to 90% seen once. This sample comprised peripheral blood, obtained in a trial of Ad26.COV2.S vaccine versus placebo. The receptors come from a person aged 18-65 years who received the Ad26.COV2.S COVID-19 vaccine or a placebo. Both conserved end residues are trimmed from each CDR3.

V gene: TRBV10-3
J gene: TRBJ1-2
CDR3 protein: AIKLETANYGYT

V gene: TRBV5-1
J gene: TRBJ1-2
CDR3 protein: ASSLGTGRSYGYT

V gene: TRBV18
J gene: TRBJ1-2
CDR3 protein: ASSPELTANYGYT

V gene: TRBV6-2/TRBV6-3
J gene: TRBJ2-4
CDR3 protein: ASSSRDRGLDIQY

V gene: TRBV2
J gene: TRBJ1-2
CDR3 protein: ASSQRQGANT

V gene: TRBV19
J gene: TRBJ1-2
CDR3 protein: ASSNTGVYGYT

V gene: TRBV7-2
J gene: TRBJ2-7
CDR3 protein: ASSLALPGGTYEQY

V gene: TRBV4-2
J gene: TRBJ1-4
CDR3 protein: ASSQVAGIIPTNEKLF

V gene: TRBV11-3
J gene: TRBJ2-3
CDR3 protein: ASSSKSTDLTDTQY

V gene: TRBV27
J gene: TRBJ1-2
CDR3 protein: ASSPIPDYGYT

V gene: TRBV11-2
J gene: TRBJ1-5
CDR3 protein: ASSASAPSLSNQPQH

V gene: TRBV6-5
J gene: TRBJ1-2
CDR3 protein: ASSYRTGTGGYGYT

V gene: TRBV14
J gene: TRBJ2-7
CDR3 protein: ASSPPRGPYEQY

V gene: TRBV5-4
J gene: TRBJ2-2
CDR3 protein: ASSAGDRDTGELF

V gene: TRBV20-1
J gene: TRBJ1-2
CDR3 protein: SASGGQFPYGYT

V gene: TRBV19
J gene: TRBJ1-4
CDR3 protein: ASTSPQELF

V gene: TRBV4-1
J gene: TRBJ2-5
CDR3 protein: ASSPTSGYQETQY

V gene: TRBV5-1
J gene: TRBJ2-3
CDR3 protein: ASSSIAGGTDTQY